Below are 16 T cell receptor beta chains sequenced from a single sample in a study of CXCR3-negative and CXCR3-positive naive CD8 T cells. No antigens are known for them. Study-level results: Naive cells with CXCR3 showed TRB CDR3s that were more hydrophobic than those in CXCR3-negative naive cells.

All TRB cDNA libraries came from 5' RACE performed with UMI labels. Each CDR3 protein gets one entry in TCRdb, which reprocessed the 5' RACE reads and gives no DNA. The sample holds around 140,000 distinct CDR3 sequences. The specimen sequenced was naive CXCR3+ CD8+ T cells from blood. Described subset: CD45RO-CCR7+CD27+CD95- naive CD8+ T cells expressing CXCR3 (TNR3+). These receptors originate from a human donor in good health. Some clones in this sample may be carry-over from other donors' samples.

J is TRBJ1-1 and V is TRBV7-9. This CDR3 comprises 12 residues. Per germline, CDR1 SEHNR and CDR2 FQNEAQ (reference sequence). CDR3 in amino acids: CAARRVGTEAFF.

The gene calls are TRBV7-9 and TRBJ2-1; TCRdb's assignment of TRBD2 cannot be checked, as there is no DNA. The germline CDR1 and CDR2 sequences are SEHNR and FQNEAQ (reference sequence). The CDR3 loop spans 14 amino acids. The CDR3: CASSFGSGSDEQFF.

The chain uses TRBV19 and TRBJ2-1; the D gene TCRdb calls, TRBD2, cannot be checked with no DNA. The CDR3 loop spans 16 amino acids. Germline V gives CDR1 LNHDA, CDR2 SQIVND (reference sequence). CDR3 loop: CASSNPMGLAGEEQFF.

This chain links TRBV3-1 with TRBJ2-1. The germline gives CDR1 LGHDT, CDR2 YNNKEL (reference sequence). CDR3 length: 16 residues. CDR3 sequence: CASSRGLSEIYNEQFF.

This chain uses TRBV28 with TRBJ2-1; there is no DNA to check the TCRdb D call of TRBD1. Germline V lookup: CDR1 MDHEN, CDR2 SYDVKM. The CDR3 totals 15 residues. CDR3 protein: CASVSGELSYNEQFF. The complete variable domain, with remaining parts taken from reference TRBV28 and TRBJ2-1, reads DVKVTQSSRYLVKRTGEKVFLECVQDMDHENMFWYRQDPGLGLRLIYFSYDVKMKEKGDIPEGYSVSREKKERFSLILESASTNQTSMYLCASVSGELSYNEQFFGPGTRLTVL.

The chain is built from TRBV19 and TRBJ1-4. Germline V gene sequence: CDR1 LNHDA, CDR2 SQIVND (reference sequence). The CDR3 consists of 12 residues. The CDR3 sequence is CAILPRGEKLFF.

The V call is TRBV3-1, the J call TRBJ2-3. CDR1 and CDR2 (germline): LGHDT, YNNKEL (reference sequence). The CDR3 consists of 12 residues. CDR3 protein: CASSQELDTQYF.

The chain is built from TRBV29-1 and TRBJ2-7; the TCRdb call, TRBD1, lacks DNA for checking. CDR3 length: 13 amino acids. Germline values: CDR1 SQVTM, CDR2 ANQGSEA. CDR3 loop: CSAYRTVVYEQYF.

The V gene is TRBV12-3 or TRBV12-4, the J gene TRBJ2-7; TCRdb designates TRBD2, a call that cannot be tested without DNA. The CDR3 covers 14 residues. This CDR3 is CASSPGPAETLQYF.

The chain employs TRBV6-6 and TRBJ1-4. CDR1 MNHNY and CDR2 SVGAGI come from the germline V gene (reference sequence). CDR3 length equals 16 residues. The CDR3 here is CASSHLVFATNEKLFF.

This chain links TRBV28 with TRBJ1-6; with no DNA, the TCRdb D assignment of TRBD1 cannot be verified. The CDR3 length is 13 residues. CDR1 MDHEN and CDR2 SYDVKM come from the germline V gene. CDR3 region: CASSRQGGSPLHF.

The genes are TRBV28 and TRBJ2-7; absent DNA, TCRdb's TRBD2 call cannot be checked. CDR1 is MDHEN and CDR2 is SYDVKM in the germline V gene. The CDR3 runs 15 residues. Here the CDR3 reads CASRIAGGPRNEQYF. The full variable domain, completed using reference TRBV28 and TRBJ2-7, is DVKVTQSSRYLVKRTGEKVFLECVQDMDHENMFWYRQDPGLGLRLIYFSYDVKMKEKGDIPEGYSVSREKKERFSLILESASTNQTSMYLCASRIAGGPRNEQYFGPGTRLTVT.

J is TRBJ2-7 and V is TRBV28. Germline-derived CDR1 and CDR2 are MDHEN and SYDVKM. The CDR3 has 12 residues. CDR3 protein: CASSEHLYEQYF. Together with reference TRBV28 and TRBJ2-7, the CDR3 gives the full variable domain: DVKVTQSSRYLVKRTGEKVFLECVQDMDHENMFWYRQDPGLGLRLIYFSYDVKMKEKGDIPEGYSVSREKKERFSLILESASTNQTSMYLCASSEHLYEQYFGPGTRLTVT.

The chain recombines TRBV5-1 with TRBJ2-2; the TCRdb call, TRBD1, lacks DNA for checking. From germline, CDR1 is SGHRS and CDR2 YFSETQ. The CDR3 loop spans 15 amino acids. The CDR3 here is CASSPGTGNTGELFF.

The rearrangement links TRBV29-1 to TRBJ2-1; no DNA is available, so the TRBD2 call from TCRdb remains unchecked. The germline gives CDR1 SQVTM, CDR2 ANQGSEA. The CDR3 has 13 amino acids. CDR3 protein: CSETSVRYNEQFF.

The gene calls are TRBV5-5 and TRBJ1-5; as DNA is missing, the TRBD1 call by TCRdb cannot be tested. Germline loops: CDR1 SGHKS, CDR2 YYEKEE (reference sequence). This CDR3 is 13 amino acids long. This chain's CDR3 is CASSDKTGQPQHF. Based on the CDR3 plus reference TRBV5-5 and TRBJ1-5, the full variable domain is DAGVTQSPTHLIKTRGQQVTLRCSPISGHKSVSWYQQVLGQGPQFIFQYYEKEERGRGNFPDRFSARQFPNYSSELNVNALLLGDSALYLCASSDKTGQPQHFGDGTRLSIL.